A selection of T cell receptor beta chains follows, all from one sample in a study of cytomegalovirus exposure and HLA in healthy donors. Generated by immunoSEQ multiplex PCR, the TCRdb table keeps only in-frame clones and is missing some. The sample carries some 260,000 clones, roughly 88% recorded once. The sample taken for sequencing was PBMCs. These receptors originate from a young woman in good health and CMV-seronegative. The CDR3 runs from the conserved cysteine through the conserved F or W. A D gene is named only where the DNA matches it firmly. Clone size is given for some rows only: seen once, a few or many times, or a class if the clone is expanded.

>TRBV28|.|TRBJ2-1|TRBD2
TGTGCCAGCCTCAAGGGCGGGGCTAGCGGGCCTCCCTACAATGAGCAGTTCTTC
CASLKGGASGPPYNEQFF
>TRBV20-1|once|TRBJ2-3|.
TGCAGTGCTAGTCAATTAGATACGCAGTATTTT
CSASQLDTQYF
>TRBV2|.|TRBJ1-5|.
TGTGCCAGCAGTGACGGGGCGGCCTCCAATCAGCCCCAGCATTTT
CASSDGAASNQPQHF
>TRBV5-1|.|TRBJ1-5|TRBD1
TGCGCCAGCAGCTTGGGACAGGGATCGGGGACCAATCAGCCCCAGCATTTT
CASSLGQGSGTNQPQHF
>TRBV5-5|.|TRBJ2-7|TRBD1
TGTGCCAGCAGCTTAGAAACAGGGGGCTTCTACGAGCAGTACTTC
CASSLETGGFYEQYF
>TRBV4-2|.|TRBJ2-1|.
TGTGCCAGCAGCCCGAGGGCCTATCTCTACAATGAGCAGTTCTTC
CASSPRAYLYNEQFF
>TRBV6-1|.|TRBJ2-3|TRBD2
TGTGCCAGCAGTGAACTAGCGGGAGGCCTCGCAGATACGCAGTATTTT
CASSELAGGLADTQYF
>TRBV10-2|.|TRBJ1-2|.
TGCGCCAGTAGTGGGGGGGGGATCCACTATGGCTACACCTTC
CASSGGGIHYGYTF
>TRBV7-2|.|TRBJ1-1|TRBD1
TGTGCCAGCAGCTTAGGGAGGGACAGGGAAGCTTTCTTT
CASSLGRDREAFF
>TRBV28|.|TRBJ2-1|.
TGTGCCAGCAGTTTACGAAATGAGCAGTTCTTC
CASSLRNEQFF
>TRBV4-2|.|TRBJ2-1|TRBD1
TGTGCCAGCAGCCATCGACGGGACAGGGGTTACAATGAGCAGTTCTTC
CASSHRRDRGYNEQFF
>TRBV6-1|.|TRBJ2-1|.
TGTGCCAGCAGTGAAGATAGCGCTAGCTCCTACAATGAGCAGTTCTTC
CASSEDSASSYNEQFF
>TRBV2|.|TRBJ2-5|.
TGTGCCAGCTCGGACCTTCAAGAGACCCAGTACTTC
CASSDLQETQYF
>TRBV5-4|.|TRBJ2-7|.
TGTGCCAGCAGCGAGGACGGCTACGAGCAGTACTTC
CASSEDGYEQYF
>TRBV6-1|.|TRBJ2-7|.
TGTGCCAGCAGTGAAGGGGGGCCTTCCTACGAGCAGTACTTC
CASSEGGPSYEQYF
>TRBV6-1|.|TRBJ2-7|.
TGTGCCAGCAGTGAAGGACCCTACGAGCAGTACTTC
CASSEGPYEQYF
>TRBV10-1|once|TRBJ2-7|.
TGCGCCAGCAGGATAGACAGCTTCTACGAGCAGTACTTC
CASRIDSFYEQYF
>TRBV7-2|once|TRBJ2-5|.
TGTGCCAGCAGCTTAGCCGGGGCCGGGGAGACCCAGTACTTC
CASSLAGAGETQYF
>TRBV29-1|.|TRBJ2-7|.
TGCAGCGTTGGGAAGGGATCCGAGCAGTACTTC
CSVGKGSEQYF
>TRBV6-6|.|TRBJ2-4|.
TGTGCCAGCAACGGATTTAACATTCAGTACTTC
CASNGFNIQYF
>TRBV6-5|once|TRBJ1-1|.
TGTGCCAGCAGACCCCTGGGGGGAACCACTGAAGCTTTCTTT
CASRPLGGTTEAFF
>TRBV9|few|TRBJ2-1|TRBD2
TGTGCCAGCAGCGCTCAGGGACTAGCGGGAGAATACAATGAGCAGTTCTTC
CASSAQGLAGEYNEQFF
>TRBV6-7|once|TRBJ2-7|.
TGTGCCAGCAGTTACTTCGGACAGATCGGGTACGAGCAGTACTTC
CASSYFGQIGYEQYF
>TRBV11-2|.|TRBJ2-3|TRBD2
TGTGCCAGCAGCCTACTAGCGGGAGGTGGCACAGATACGCAGTATTTT
CASSLLAGGGTDTQYF
>TRBV27|.|TRBJ2-7|.
TGTGCCAGCAGTACGGGCTCCTACGAGCAGTACTTC
CASSTGSYEQYF
>TRBV28|.|TRBJ2-1|TRBD2
TGTGCCAGCAGTTCATCGGGACTAGCGGGAGAGAGCTCCTACAATGAGCAGTTCTTC
CASSSSGLAGESSYNEQFF
>TRBV15|.|TRBJ2-3|TRBD2
TGTGCCACCAGCAGAGGCGAACTAGCGGGCACAGATACGCAGTATTTT
CATSRGELAGTDTQYF
>TRBV6-5|.|TRBJ2-2|TRBD1
TGTGCCAGCAGTTACCAGGGGGCCGGGGAGCTGTTTTTT
CASSYQGAGELFF
>TRBV19|.|TRBJ1-1|TRBD1
TGTGCCAGTAGTATCAGGGGGCTGAACACTGAAGCTTTCTTT
CASSIRGLNTEAFF
>TRBV11-2|.|TRBJ1-1|TRBD1
TGTGCCAGCAGCCTACAGGGGGGTGAGACTGAAGCTTTCTTT
CASSLQGGETEAFF
>TRBV5-1|.|TRBJ2-5|.
TGCGCCAGCAGCTTGGATAGTTTAGAGACCCAGTACTTC
CASSLDSLETQYF
>TRBV12-5|.|TRBJ1-1|.
TGTGCTAGTGGTTTGGTACTTGGAGGGGGAGGCACTGAAGCTTTCTTT
CASGLVLGGGGTEAFF
>TRBV27|.|TRBJ2-3|TRBD2
TGTGCCAGCAGTTTATCGGGCGGGAGCCCTCTGGGGACAGATACGCAGTATTTT
CASSLSGGSPLGTDTQYF
>TRBV7-3|.|TRBJ2-5|.
TGTGCCAGCAGCCAAACCGGGGAGACCCAGTACTTC
CASSQTGETQYF
>TRBV27|once|TRBJ2-5|.
TGTGCCAGCAGTGCTTCCGTCCAAGAGACCCAGTACTTC
CASSASVQETQYF
>TRBV9|.|TRBJ1-2|.
TGTGCCAGCAGCGTAGAGGGAAATGGGGGCTACTATGGCTACACCTTC
CASSVEGNGGYYGYTF
>TRBV15|.|TRBJ2-2|TRBD1
TGTGCCACCAGCAGAGATCGGGTCAAGGGGGCGACCGGGGAGCTGTTTTTT
CATSRDRVKGATGELFF
>TRBV28|.|TRBJ2-1|TRBD1
TGTGCCAGCAGCGACAGGGAGACCTACAATGAGCAGTTCTTC
CASSDRETYNEQFF
>TRBV6-5|.|TRBJ1-2|TRBD1
TGTGCCAGCAGTTATTACAGGGGAAACTATGGCTACACCTTC
CASSYYRGNYGYTF
>TRBV5-6|.|TRBJ2-7|TRBD2
TGTGCCAGCAGCTGGCGGGGGATGGACTACGAGCAGTACTTC
CASSWRGMDYEQYF
>TRBV6-5|.|TRBJ2-1|TRBD2
TGTGCCAGCAGTTACCCGGGACTAGCGGGAGGGCAGTTCTTC
CASSYPGLAGGQFF
>TRBV7-8|once|TRBJ2-2|.
TGTGCCAGCAGCTTAAATGGTCGGCCATCAGGCGGGGAGCTGTTTTTT
CASSLNGRPSGGELFF
>TRBV19|.|TRBJ1-1|.
TGTGCCAGTAGTTACAGGGAGGAGGGCACTGAAGCTTTCTTT
CASSYREEGTEAFF
>TRBV28|.|TRBJ2-2|.
TGTGCGTCAAGGGCAGCCCCCACCGGGGAGCTGTTTTTT
CASRAAPTGELFF
>TRBV19|.|TRBJ2-7|TRBD2
TGTGCCAGTGGGGCTAGCGGGGGCTCCTACGAGCAGTACTTC
CASGASGGSYEQYF
>TRBV5-6|.|TRBJ1-1|.
TGTGCCAGCAGCTTTCGTGCAGGCCTGAACACTGAAGCTTTCTTT
CASSFRAGLNTEAFF
>TRBV11-2|.|TRBJ2-7|TRBD2
TGTGCCAGCAGCCCCGGGGGCGTAGGACTAGCGGTTCCCTACGAGTACTTC
CASSPGGVGLAVPYEYF
>TRBV6-5|.|TRBJ2-2|TRBD1
TGTGCCAGCAGGCGAGGGGGCTCCGGGGAGCTGTTTTTT
CASRRGGSGELFF
>TRBV4-3|.|TRBJ2-1|.
TGCGCCAGCAGCCAAGACCAGCGGAGCTCCTACAATGAGCAGTTCTTC
CASSQDQRSSYNEQFF
>TRBV28|.|TRBJ2-7|.
TGTGCCAGCAGCTTCGCCCGGCGGGTTACACCCGAGCAGTACTTC
CASSFARRVTPEQYF
>TRBV5-1|.|TRBJ2-5|.
TGCGCCAGCAGCTTGGAGCCAGGGGTGACCCAGTACTTC
CASSLEPGVTQYF
>TRBV19|.|TRBJ2-3|.
TGTGCCAGTAGTATGACGGGTCTAGCCGATACGCAGTATTTT
CASSMTGLADTQYF
>TRBV7-7|once|TRBJ2-1|.
TGTGCCAGCAGTGAGGGCCTAAGCTCCTACAATGAGCAGTTCTTC
CASSEGLSSYNEQFF